The 17 T cell receptor beta chains below all came from one sample that was sequenced in a study of T cells in localized non-small cell lung cancer. Libraries were prepared by immunoSEQ multiplex PCR; TCRdb keeps only in-frame clonotypes and omits some of them. The table lists 1,500 to 2,000 clones, 27% of them singletons. The sample was lung tumor tissue, taken before any cancer treatment. These receptors were taken from a woman between 35 and 70 years old with stage I lung adenocarcinoma.

The CDR3 spells CASSLGGDRGYQPQHF. As DNA, the CDR3 is TGTGCCAGCAGCTTAGGTGGGGACAGGGGGTATCAGCCCCAGCATTTT. This chain joins TRBV11-3 and TRBJ1-5; TRBD1 aligns across 11 bases. The CDR3 sequence is 16 residues long. Trimming took 1 base from V and 5 from J; bases not matched to a gene: 4. Germline V gives CDR1 SGHNT, CDR2 YENEEA.

This clone is medium-sized by share. The chain joins TRBV7-8 to TRBJ2-2, with 9 bases matching TRBD1. V lost 4 bases, J lost 7 bases, and 1 base stayed unmatched. This CDR3 contains 13 residues. Germline V CDR1 and CDR2: SGHVS, FQNEAQ. CDR3 nucleotides: TGTGCCAGCAGCTGGACAGGGGACGGGGAGCTGTTTTTT. Protein: CASSWTGDGELFF.

The chain has TRBV11-3 and TRBJ2-7, with 8 positions matching TRBD1. Germline V gene lookup returns CDR1 SGHNT and CDR2 YENEEA. After removal of 1 base from V and 2 bases from J, the junction contained 10 bases not matched to a gene. This CDR3 region has 17 residues. The CDR3 here is CASSLGPVGQVTYEQYF. In nucleotides, the CDR3 is TGTGCCAGCAGCTTAGGCCCTGTGGGACAGGTCACCTACGAGCAGTACTTC.

This chain connects TRBV30 to TRBJ1-6; the D is unclear. The germline V and J ends were trimmed by 3 bases and 9 bases, with 15 bases remaining between them. Germline V CDR1 and CDR2: GTSNPN, SVGIG (reference sequence). CDR3 length equals 14 residues. The CDR3 region is CAWRGAPTSSPLHF. Written as DNA, the CDR3 is TGTGCCTGGAGGGGAGCCCCAACGAGTTCACCCCTCCACTTT.

This clone was counted between two and nine times. The chain uses TRBV11-3 and TRBJ2-1; 9 bases fit TRBD1. Germline lookup yields CDR1 SGHNT and CDR2 YENEEA. Unmatched junction bases numbered 10, after V lost 5 bases and J lost 8 bases. This CDR3 region has 15 residues. The CDR3 protein is CASSRDRALGDEQFF. CDR3 in DNA: TGTGCCAGCAGCAGGGACAGGGCGTTAGGGGATGAGCAGTTCTTC.

The J gene is TRBJ1-1, the V gene TRBV11-3; D is undetermined. Trimming removed 3 bases from V and 0 bases from J, with 8 bases in between. The CDR3 is 14 residues long. CDR1 is SGHNT, CDR2 YENEEA, per germline. For the CDR3, the DNA is TGTGCCAGCAGCTTTTTCGGTCTGAACACTGAAGCTTTCTTT. Translation: CASSFFGLNTEAFF.

The gene calls are TRBV9 and TRBJ2-7, with 8 bases matching TRBD1. Germline V gene sequence: CDR1 SGDLS, CDR2 YYNGEE. The CDR3 runs to 15 residues. Trimming took 4 bases from V and 6 from J; bases not matched to a gene: 12. As DNA, the CDR3 is TGTGCCAGCAGCTTACAGCCGGGACAGGTGGGCGAGCAGTACTTC. Amino acid sequence: CASSLQPGQVGEQYF.

The V call is TRBV11-3, the J call TRBJ2-7; D is possibly TRBD1 or TRBD2 (6 bases each). The CDR3 sequence is 16 residues long. Trimming removed 5 bases from V and 2 bases from J, with 19 bases in between. The germline CDR1 and CDR2 sequences are SGHNT and YENEEA. Here the CDR3 reads CASSQGGRVGTYEQYF. The CDR3 DNA reads as TGTGCCAGCAGCCAAGGGGGGCGCGTGGGGACCTACGAGCAGTACTTC.

This clone turned up a few times. The V gene is TRBV19, the J gene TRBJ2-1; 12 bases line up with TRBD2. After removal of 4 bases from V and 0 bases from J, the junction contained 10 bases not matched to a gene. Germline-derived CDR1 and CDR2 are LNHDA and SQIVND (reference sequence). The CDR3 loop spans 19 amino acids. This CDR3 reads CASSTLAGGLKSSYNEQFF. Here the CDR3 DNA reads TGTGCCAGTAGTACACTAGCGGGAGGCCTCAAGAGCTCCTACAATGAGCAGTTCTTC. The full variable domain, with the rest looked up from reference TRBV19 and TRBJ2-1, is DGGITQSPKYLFRKEGQNVTLSCEQNLNHDAMYWYRQDPGQGLRLIYYSQIVNDFQKGDIAEGYSVSREKKESFPLTVTSAQKNPTAFYLCASSTLAGGLKSSYNEQFFGPGTRLTVL.

The table lists this clone with a few counts. The V gene is TRBV7-2, the J gene TRBJ1-1, with no clear D. From germline, CDR1 is SGHTA and CDR2 FQGNSA. The ends were cut back, 4 bases at V and 4 bases at J, with 10 bases in the middle. The CDR3 sequence is 13 residues long. The CDR3 nucleotides are TGTGCCAGCAGCTCACCCCCGGTCACTGAAGCTTTCTTT. This codes for CASSSPPVTEAFF.

This clone was counted a few times. The V gene is TRBV6-8, the J gene TRBJ1-6; D possibly corresponds to TRBD1 (5 bases). Looked up from germline, CDR1 is MNHGY and CDR2 is SAAAGT. The germline V and J ends were trimmed by 5 bases and 5 bases, with 16 bases remaining between them. The CDR3 totals 16 residues. DNA of the CDR3: TGTGCCAGCAGTGAGGATACCGGGACTGATAATTCACCCCTCCACTTT. Protein sequence: CASSEDTGTDNSPLHF.

By share, this clone counts as medium-sized. The CDR3 sequence is CASSLDWTGTGELFF. The CDR3 nucleotides are TGTGCCAGCAGCTTAGATTGGACAGGCACCGGGGAGCTGTTTTTT. The chain joins TRBV11-3 to TRBJ2-2; 7 positions agree with TRBD1. The V segment lost 0 bases and the J segment 4 bases; nucleotides outside the gene matches: 2. CDR3 length: 15 residues. Germline lookup yields CDR1 SGHNT and CDR2 YENEEA.

The rearrangement joins TRBV19 to TRBJ1-1; D not certain. Germline-derived CDR1 and CDR2 are LNHDA and SQIVND (reference sequence). V was shortened by 0 bases and J by 9 bases, with 11 bases between the two germline ends. This CDR3 is 13 amino acids long. CDR3 in amino acids: CASSIDLGKKAFF. CDR3 coding DNA: TGTGCCAGTAGTATAGATCTTGGGAAGAAAGCTTTCTTT.

The J gene is TRBJ1-2, the V gene TRBV19, with TRBD1 as a possible D gene (6 bases). The CDR3 spans 15 residues. The germline gives CDR1 LNHDA, CDR2 SQIVND (reference sequence). Deletions cut 3 bases from V and 4 bases from J, with 15 bases between. CDR3 loop: CASSIQGGGPYGYTF. The CDR3, as DNA: TGTGCCAGTAGTATTCAAGGGGGAGGGCCCTATGGCTACACCTTC.

The chain recombines TRBV19 with TRBJ1-5, with D possibly being TRBD1 (5 bases). The CDR3 runs to 16 residues. Germline V gene lookup returns CDR1 LNHDA and CDR2 SQIVND (reference sequence). Between the trimmed V and J ends, which lost 4 bases and 1 base, there was a span of 14 bases. CDR3 residues: CASSTWGRGSNQPQHF. In DNA form, the CDR3 reads TGTGCCAGTAGTACCTGGGGAAGGGGAAGCAATCAGCCCCAGCATTTT.

In its sample, this clone was seen once. The CDR3 loop is CAWRRAGGRPGELFF. CDR3 nucleotides: TGTGCCTGGAGAAGGGCGGGAGGGCGACCCGGGGAGCTGTTTTTT. V and J are TRBV30 and TRBJ2-2; 9 bases line up with TRBD2. V lost 3 bases to trimming and J lost 6 bases; unmatched junction nucleotides: 8. The CDR3 consists of 15 residues. Germline lookup yields CDR1 GTSNPN and CDR2 SVGIG (reference sequence).

This clone was detected a few times. The genes are TRBV7-2 and TRBJ1-1; D ambiguous. The V gene lost 3 bases and the J gene lost 1 base, with 6 bases spanning the gap. Germline loops: CDR1 SGHTA, CDR2 FQGNSA. CDR3 size: 13 residues. CDR3 bases: TGTGCCAGCAGCTTCACACAGAACACTGAAGCTTTCTTT. It codes for CASSFTQNTEAFF.